Listed below are T cell receptor beta chains from one sample, sequenced in a study of cytomegalovirus exposure and HLA in healthy donors. Assay used: immunoSEQ multiplex PCR; TCRdb lists only in-frame clones, some missing. Here the sample spans about 120,000 clones, 70% to 90% being singletons. The sample comprised PBMCs. The receptors were gathered from a woman aged 18-30 years in good health and CMV-seropositive. CDR3s include the opening cysteine and the closing phenylalanine or tryptophan. Fields, in order: V gene, D gene, J gene, clone size, CDR3 DNA, CDR3 protein. D genes are given only for firm matches. Size is omitted from some rows. Given values are once, few, many or a class for expanded clones.

v_gene: TRBV6-4
d_gene: TRBD1
j_gene: TRBJ1-2
abundance: .
CDR3nt: TGTGCCACCAGAACCGTCGGACAGGGGGGACCCTATGGCTACACCTTC
CDR3aa: CATRTVGQGGPYGYTF

v_gene: TRBV5-6
d_gene: .
j_gene: TRBJ2-7
abundance: once
CDR3nt: TGTGCCAGCAGCCCCCAAAAGGACAGAGACTACGAGCAGTACTTC
CDR3aa: CASSPQKDRDYEQYF

v_gene: TRBV9
d_gene: .
j_gene: TRBJ2-2
abundance: few
CDR3nt: TGTGCCAGCACTCGGGGGTTCAACACCGGGGAGCTGTTTTTT
CDR3aa: CASTRGFNTGELFF

v_gene: TRBV7-2
d_gene: .
j_gene: TRBJ2-1
abundance: .
CDR3nt: TGTGCCAGCAGCAGACCGGGGAGGGAGCAGTTCTTC
CDR3aa: CASSRPGREQFF

v_gene: TRBV7-3
d_gene: TRBD1
j_gene: TRBJ1-6
abundance: .
CDR3nt: TGTGCCAGCAGCTCGGGACAGACTTATAATTCACCCCTCCACTTT
CDR3aa: CASSSGQTYNSPLHF

v_gene: TRBV15
d_gene: .
j_gene: TRBJ1-1
abundance: .
CDR3nt: TGTGCCACCAGCAGAGCGGACACTGAAGCTTTCTTT
CDR3aa: CATSRADTEAFF

v_gene: TRBV9
d_gene: TRBD1
j_gene: TRBJ1-3
abundance: .
CDR3nt: TGTGCCAGCAGCACCCCGGGGAAGAGGGGGCGGATGGACTCTGGAAACACCATATATTTT
CDR3aa: CASSTPGKRGRMDSGNTIYF

v_gene: TRBV5-1
d_gene: .
j_gene: TRBJ2-1
abundance: .
CDR3nt: TGCGCCAGCAATAGCAACTACAATGAGCAGTTCTTC
CDR3aa: CASNSNYNEQFF

v_gene: TRBV9
d_gene: TRBD1
j_gene: TRBJ2-1
abundance: .
CDR3nt: TGTGCCAGCAGCGCAGGCCCAAGACAACAGGGGTCGTCCTACAATGAGCAGTTCTTC
CDR3aa: CASSAGPRQQGSSYNEQFF

v_gene: TRBV28
d_gene: TRBD1
j_gene: TRBJ1-2
abundance: .
CDR3nt: TGTGCCAGCAGTCGACAGGGGGGGAACTATGGCTACACCTTC
CDR3aa: CASSRQGGNYGYTF

v_gene: TRBV2
d_gene: TRBD2
j_gene: TRBJ2-2
abundance: .
CDR3nt: TGTGCCGGGGGGGTCAGAGAACGCGCCCCAACGAACACCGGGGAGCTGTTTTTT
CDR3aa: CAGGVRERAPTNTGELFF

v_gene: TRBV7-9
d_gene: .
j_gene: TRBJ1-3
abundance: .
CDR3nt: TGTGCCAGCACTCTCGGAAACACCATATATTTT
CDR3aa: CASTLGNTIYF

v_gene: TRBV21-1
d_gene: .
j_gene: TRBJ2-1
abundance: .
CDR3nt: TGTGCCAGCAGCAAAGCCGTCCACTTACTAGCGGGGGCCCATTGGGAGCAGTTCTTC
CDR3aa: CASSKAVHLLAGAHWEQFF

v_gene: TRBV4-1
d_gene: TRBD1
j_gene: TRBJ1-1
abundance: .
CDR3nt: TGCGCCAGCAGCCAAGACCACAGGGGGCCGACACACGCTGAAGCTTTCTTT
CDR3aa: CASSQDHRGPTHAEAFF

v_gene: TRBV7-9
d_gene: .
j_gene: TRBJ1-2
abundance: .
CDR3nt: TGTGCCAGCACTAAGGACACCCTCATTAACTATGGCTACACCTTC
CDR3aa: CASTKDTLINYGYTF

v_gene: TRBV5-4
d_gene: .
j_gene: TRBJ1-1
abundance: .
CDR3nt: TGTGCCAGCAGTTGGGCGGGGGCTTCGAACACTGAAGCTTTCTTT
CDR3aa: CASSWAGASNTEAFF

v_gene: TRBV7-9
d_gene: TRBD1
j_gene: TRBJ2-7
abundance: .
CDR3nt: TGTGCCAGCAGCCCTCAGACAGGGGTTGTCTCCTACGAGCAGTACTTC
CDR3aa: CASSPQTGVVSYEQYF

v_gene: TRBV12-5
d_gene: .
j_gene: TRBJ1-5
abundance: .
CDR3nt: TGTGCTAGTGGCCCGGAGGGTTTGGTTCAGCCCCAGCATTTT
CDR3aa: CASGPEGLVQPQHF

v_gene: TRBV4-1
d_gene: .
j_gene: TRBJ1-1
abundance: .
CDR3nt: TGCGCCAGCAGCCAAGCTCTTCCGGTTAACACTGAAGCTTTCTTT
CDR3aa: CASSQALPVNTEAFF

v_gene: TRBV19
d_gene: TRBD1
j_gene: TRBJ1-1
abundance: .
CDR3nt: TGTGCCAGTAGTAAGCCGGGACAGGGGGCAACTGAAGCTTTCTTT
CDR3aa: CASSKPGQGATEAFF

v_gene: TRBV5-4
d_gene: TRBD1
j_gene: TRBJ2-3
abundance: .
CDR3nt: TGTGCCAGCAGCCCCGGGACAGGGAGGTCGACAGATACGCAGTATTTT
CDR3aa: CASSPGTGRSTDTQYF

v_gene: TRBV7-2
d_gene: .
j_gene: TRBJ2-2
abundance: .
CDR3nt: TGTGCCAGCAGCTCGACAGTTACGAACACCGGGGAGCTGTTTTTT
CDR3aa: CASSSTVTNTGELFF

v_gene: TRBV2
d_gene: TRBD1
j_gene: TRBJ2-5
abundance: .
CDR3nt: TGTGCCAGCAGTCGGGACAGGCGGAGCGAGACCCAGTACTTC
CDR3aa: CASSRDRRSETQYF

v_gene: TRBV7-9
d_gene: .
j_gene: TRBJ2-2
abundance: .
CDR3nt: TGTGCCAGCAGCCAATTCACCGGGGAGCTGTTTTTT
CDR3aa: CASSQFTGELFF

v_gene: TRBV5-1
d_gene: .
j_gene: TRBJ2-1
abundance: .
CDR3nt: TGCGCCAGCAGCTTGGGTAGGAGGCCCTACAATGAGCAGTTCTTC
CDR3aa: CASSLGRRPYNEQFF

v_gene: TRBV9
d_gene: TRBD1
j_gene: TRBJ2-5
abundance: .
CDR3nt: TGTGCCAGCAGCGTAGCCGGGACAGGGTGGGAGACCCAGTACTTC
CDR3aa: CASSVAGTGWETQYF

v_gene: TRBV5-4
d_gene: TRBD1
j_gene: TRBJ1-4
abundance: once
CDR3nt: TGTGCCAGCAGCTTGGGACAGGGAGGAAATGAAAAACTGTTTTTT
CDR3aa: CASSLGQGGNEKLFF

v_gene: TRBV19
d_gene: .
j_gene: TRBJ1-1
abundance: .
CDR3nt: TGTGCCAGTAGTATGGTGGGAGGAATGAACACTGAAGCTTTCTTT
CDR3aa: CASSMVGGMNTEAFF

v_gene: TRBV28
d_gene: TRBD1
j_gene: TRBJ2-7
abundance: .
CDR3nt: TGTGCCAGCAGTTTATCAGGGGGCGAGCAGTACTTC
CDR3aa: CASSLSGGEQYF

v_gene: TRBV5-4
d_gene: TRBD2
j_gene: TRBJ2-2
abundance: .
CDR3nt: TGTGCCAGCAGCTTGGTCGGGGGGGCCTCCGGGGAGCTGTTTTTT
CDR3aa: CASSLVGGASGELFF

v_gene: TRBV7-6
d_gene: .
j_gene: TRBJ2-2
abundance: .
CDR3nt: TGTGCCAGCAGCTTAGCGTATGGACAGTCTACCGGGGAGCTGTTTTTT
CDR3aa: CASSLAYGQSTGELFF

v_gene: TRBV15
d_gene: TRBD1
j_gene: TRBJ2-7
abundance: .
CDR3nt: TGTGCCACCAGCAGTCGGGGAACCGGGACAGGGATCTACGAGCAGTACTTC
CDR3aa: CATSSRGTGTGIYEQYF

v_gene: TRBV5-1
d_gene: .
j_gene: TRBJ1-1
abundance: .
CDR3nt: TGCGCCAGCAGGGCGGACAGTGAAGCTTTCTTT
CDR3aa: CASRADSEAFF

v_gene: TRBV7-9
d_gene: TRBD1
j_gene: TRBJ1-1
abundance: .
CDR3nt: TGTGCCAGCAGCATAGGACAGGGGGCGTCTGAAGCTTTCTTT
CDR3aa: CASSIGQGASEAFF

v_gene: TRBV7-6
d_gene: .
j_gene: TRBJ2-3
abundance: .
CDR3nt: TGTGCCAGCAGCTTATCCTCGGCAGGAACAGATACGCAGTATTTT
CDR3aa: CASSLSSAGTDTQYF

v_gene: TRBV30
d_gene: .
j_gene: TRBJ1-2
abundance: .
CDR3nt: TGTGCCTGCCAGACAGAATATGGCTACACCTTC
CDR3aa: CACQTEYGYTF

v_gene: TRBV27
d_gene: .
j_gene: TRBJ2-1
abundance: .
CDR3nt: TGTGCCAGCAGCTCGGACATTGGCAATGAGCAGTTCTTC
CDR3aa: CASSSDIGNEQFF

v_gene: TRBV7-2
d_gene: .
j_gene: TRBJ2-3
abundance: .
CDR3nt: TGTGCCAGCAGTTCCTTAGGAGGAGGGGGGGCAGATACGCAGTATTTT
CDR3aa: CASSSLGGGGADTQYF

v_gene: TRBV5-1
d_gene: .
j_gene: TRBJ2-3
abundance: .
CDR3nt: TGCGCCAGCAGCTTGGTTTTCGGTCAGGAAGATACGCAGTATTTT
CDR3aa: CASSLVFGQEDTQYF

v_gene: TRBV2
d_gene: .
j_gene: TRBJ2-2
abundance: .
CDR3nt: TGTGCCACCAAAGCGGAGGGGATCGGCACCGGGGAGCTGTTTTTT
CDR3aa: CATKAEGIGTGELFF

v_gene: TRBV18
d_gene: .
j_gene: TRBJ1-5
abundance: .
CDR3nt: TGTGCCAGCTCAGTCACAGGGACGAGGGGAAATCAGCCCCAGCATTTT
CDR3aa: CASSVTGTRGNQPQHF

v_gene: TRBV6-1
d_gene: .
j_gene: TRBJ2-1
abundance: .
CDR3nt: TGTGCCAGCAGTGGAGGGGTCGGGGGGCGGAATGAGCAGTTCTTC
CDR3aa: CASSGGVGGRNEQFF

v_gene: TRBV10-2
d_gene: .
j_gene: TRBJ1-4
abundance: .
CDR3nt: TGCGCCAGCAGTGAGACGGCAGGGTCAGGCGAAAAACTGTTTTTT
CDR3aa: CASSETAGSGEKLFF

v_gene: TRBV7-8
d_gene: .
j_gene: TRBJ2-2
abundance: .
CDR3nt: TGTGCCAGCAGCCCCCTTCCGGCAGGGGCGAACACCGGGGAGCTGTTTTTT
CDR3aa: CASSPLPAGANTGELFF

v_gene: TRBV4-1
d_gene: TRBD1
j_gene: TRBJ1-1
abundance: .
CDR3nt: TGCGCCAGCAGCCCACTAACAGGGGCCATTGAAGCTTTCTTT
CDR3aa: CASSPLTGAIEAFF